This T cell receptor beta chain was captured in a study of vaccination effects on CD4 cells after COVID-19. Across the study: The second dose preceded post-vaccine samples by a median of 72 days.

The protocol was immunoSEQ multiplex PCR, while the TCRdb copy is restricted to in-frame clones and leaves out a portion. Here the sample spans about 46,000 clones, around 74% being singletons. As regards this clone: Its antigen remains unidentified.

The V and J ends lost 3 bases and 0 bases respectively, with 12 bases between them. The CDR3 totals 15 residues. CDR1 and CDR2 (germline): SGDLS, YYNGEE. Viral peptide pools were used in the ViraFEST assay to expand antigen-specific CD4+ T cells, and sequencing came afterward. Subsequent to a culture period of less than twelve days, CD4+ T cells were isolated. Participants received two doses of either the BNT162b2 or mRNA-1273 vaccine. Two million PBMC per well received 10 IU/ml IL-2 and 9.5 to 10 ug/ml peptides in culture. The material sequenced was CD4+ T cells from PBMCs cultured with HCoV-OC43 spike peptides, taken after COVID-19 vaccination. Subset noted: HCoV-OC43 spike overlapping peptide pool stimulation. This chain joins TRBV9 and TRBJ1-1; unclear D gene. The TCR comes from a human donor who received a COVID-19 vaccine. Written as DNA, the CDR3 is TGTGCCAGCAGCGCTACCCTTAACATGAACACTGAAGCTTTCTTT. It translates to CASSATLNMNTEAFF.